These 10 T cell receptor beta chains were sequenced from one sample in a study of shared clonotypes between healthy human individuals. Sequencing used immunoSEQ multiplex PCR; TCRdb keeps in-frame clones, though not all of them. The sample comprises nearly 1,000,000 clones, 76% of which are singletons, and about 1.5% rests with the top ten. Sequenced: memory CD4+ T cells sorted from blood. As for subset: CD45RA-negative fraction. The receptors derive from a man aged 18 to 29 in good health.

The sample holds a few counts of this clone. The chain joins TRBV4-1 to TRBJ2-4; D is uncertain. Germline-derived CDR1 and CDR2 are MGHRA and YSYEKL. The CDR3 totals 15 residues. Trimming pared 0 bases from V and 2 bases from J, leaving 8 bases between. CDR3 loop: CASSQDQGTKNIQYF. The CDR3 DNA reads as TGCGCCAGCAGCCAAGATCAAGGGACCAAAAACATTCAGTACTTC.

The V call is TRBV15, the J call TRBJ1-4, with D unclear. Trimming removed 2 bases at V and 0 bases at J, with 7 bases between. The CDR3 sequence is 15 residues long. Germline loops: CDR1 LNHNV, CDR2 YYDKDF (reference sequence). For the CDR3, the DNA is TGTGCCACCAGCAGATCAATGTCAACTAATGAAAAACTGTTTTTT. Translated, it gives CATSRSMSTNEKLFF. The full variable domain, in which reference TRBV15 and TRBJ1-4 provide the parts outside the CDR3, is DAMVIQNPRYQVTQFGKPVTLSCSQTLNHNVMYWYQQKSSQAPKLLFHYYDKDFNNEADTPDNFQSRRPNTSFCFLDIRSPGLGDTAMYLCATSRSMSTNEKLFFGSGTQLSVL.

On this clone itself: This same CDR3 is encoded by further DNA sequences in the sample. This chain links TRBV19 with TRBJ2-7, with D hard to call. Germline CDR1 is LNHDA and CDR2 is SQIVND (reference sequence). CDR3 length equals 12 residues. Trimming took off 5 bases at V and 4 bases at J, with 9 bases between the two ends. Here the CDR3 DNA reads TGTGCCAGTAGTTCTCAAGGTTACGAGCAGTACTTC. Translating gives CASSSQGYEQYF.

The V call is TRBV5-4, the J call TRBJ2-2; D is unresolved. V gave up 2 bases and J gave up 2 bases, with 13 bases separating them. The CDR3 has 16 amino acids. The germline V gene encodes CDR1 SGHNT and CDR2 YYREEE (reference sequence). The CDR3 region is CASSLYVTSNTGELFF. The CDR3 nucleotides read TGTGCCAGCAGCTTATACGTAACGAGTAACACCGGGGAGCTGTTTTTT.

This rearrangement joins TRBV29-1 to TRBJ2-1, with D possibly matching TRBD1 (5 bases). V shed 7 bases and J shed 1 base, with 17 bases lying between them. Germline CDR1 is SQVTM and CDR2 is ANQGSEA. The CDR3 is 15 residues long. This CDR3 is CSGLQGILSYNEQFF. The DNA of the CDR3 is TGCAGCGGACTTCAGGGAATACTTTCCTACAATGAGCAGTTCTTC.

CDR3 in amino acids: CASSQRGTSGGPQETQYF. CDR3 sequence (DNA): TGCGCCAGCAGCCAACGTGGGACCTCTGGGGGGCCCCAAGAGACCCAGTACTTC. The gene calls are TRBV4-1 and TRBJ2-5; D assignment may be TRBD1 or TRBD2 (6 bases each). The V gene lost 2 bases and the J gene lost 1 base, with 20 bases spanning the gap. The CDR3 runs 18 residues. CDR1 and CDR2 (germline): MGHRA, YSYEKL.

The chain employs TRBV18 and TRBJ2-5, with TRBD2 as a possible D gene (6 bases). The V and J ends lost 5 bases and 4 bases respectively, with 11 bases between them. CDR1 is KGHSH and CDR2 is LQKENI in the germline V gene. The CDR3 runs 13 residues. The CDR3 DNA sequence: TGTGCCAGCTCAACCGGGACTCTAGAGACCCAGTACTTC. Translation: CASSTGTLETQYF.

This chain connects TRBV5-1 to TRBJ2-5, with D perhaps assigned TRBD1 or TRBD2 (5 bases each). CDR1 and CDR2 (germline): SGHRS, YFSETQ. The CDR3 contains 15 residues. Trimming removed 4 bases at V and 0 bases at J, with 13 bases between. Written as DNA, the CDR3 is TGCGCCAGCAGCCGTGAGGGGCGCGACCAAGAGACCCAGTACTTC. It translates to CASSREGRDQETQYF.

Of note for this clone: This same CDR3 is encoded by further DNA sequences in the sample. V is TRBV5-1 and J is TRBJ1-6, with D unresolved. The CDR3 has 14 residues. Germline CDR1 SGHRS, CDR2 YFSETQ. Trimming stripped 0 bases from V and 5 bases from J, with 6 bases between. The CDR3 here is CASSLELDNSPLHF. The CDR3 DNA reads as TGCGCCAGCAGCTTGGAGCTCGATAATTCACCCCTCCACTTT.

This clone was observed a handful of times. DNA of the CDR3: TGTGCCAGCAGCGTAGGTACAGGGTTGGGGGAGACCCAGTACTTC. Translating it yields CASSVGTGLGETQYF. This sequence joins TRBV7-9 and TRBJ2-5, with TRBD1 as a possible D gene (6 bases). Germline V lookup: CDR1 SEHNR, CDR2 FQNEAQ (reference sequence). The CDR3 has 15 amino acids. V gave up 5 bases and J gave up 5 bases, with 18 bases separating them.